This T cell receptor (beta chain) was captured by sequencing in a study of HIV-infected patients and healthy controls. Study-wide results and limits: Eight alpha and eight beta V genes differed significantly in mean usage between HIV-infected patients and controls. CMV-associated CDR3s mostly grew nonsignificantly during therapy, while HIV-associated CDR3s declined significantly. CDR3 sharing between individuals was lower in HIV-infected patients than in healthy controls.

Reverse transcription used around 540 ng RNA and constant-region primers for alpha and beta. Using multiplexing indices, alpha and beta chain libraries were generated apart by chain-specific third strand synthesis. A 12-nucleotide barcode per molecule came from two concatenated random hexamers added pre-amplification. TCRdb redid the calling of the 5' RACE reads with MiXCR, one entry per CDR3 protein. The sample holds under 8,500 distinct CDR3 sequences, over 9.5% seen once. No cell fractionation was done, so the repertoire covers all unsorted peripheral blood T cells. By share, this clonotype ranks as medium-sized. The antigen is undetermined. The source material was blood, sampled before antiretroviral therapy. The source of this sequence is an adult with HIV infection.

The CDR3 spells CASSPRTDSNYGYTF. The CDR3 DNA follows: TGCGCCAGCAGCCCTAGGACAGATTCTAACTATGGCTACACCTTC. This chain connects TRBV4-1 to TRBJ1-2, with D maybe TRBD1 (6 bases). The V end lost 4 bases, the J end lost 0 bases, and 12 bases lay between the germline ends. Germline V gene sequence: CDR1 MGHRA, CDR2 YSYEKL. CDR3 length: 15 residues.